This is a list of T cell receptor beta chains from one sample in a study of T cells in Graves' hyperthyroidism and ophthalmopathy. MiXCR, applied by TCRdb to the multiplex PCR reads, yields one record per CDR3 protein. This sample has over 650,000 distinct CDR3 sequences, with about a sixth found just once. Source material: blood. These receptor sequences come from a man aged 18-30 years with Graves' hyperthyroidism. CDR3s include the opening cysteine and the closing phenylalanine or tryptophan. A D gene is named only where the DNA matches it firmly. For some rows the clone size is stated as once, few or many, or as a class when expanded; others skip it.

V gene	J gene	D gene	clone size	CDR3 DNA	CDR3 protein
TRBV2	TRBJ2-1	NA	many	TGTGCCAGCAGTGATTTCCTAAGCCGGGACATTTATTTATACAATGAGCAGTTCTTC	CASSDFLSRDIYLYNEQFF
TRBV7-9	TRBJ2-1	TRBD2	NA	TGTGCCAGCAGCTTAACGGGACTAGTGAATGAGCAGTTCTTC	CASSLTGLVNEQFF
TRBV15	TRBJ1-1	NA	NA	TGTGCCACCAGCAGCGATTCTTTGTACACTGAAGCTTTCTTT	CATSSDSLYTEAFF
TRBV18	TRBJ1-4	TRBD1	few	TGTGCCAGCTCGACAGGGGGGGAAAAACTGTTTTTT	CASSTGGEKLFF
TRBV12-3/TRBV12-4	TRBJ2-3	NA	NA	TGTGCCAGCAGGGGGACGATCCATACGCAGTATTTT	CASRGTIHTQYF
TRBV6-2/TRBV6-3	TRBJ2-7	TRBD2	many	TGTGCCAGCAGTTACCTCCTGGGGGAGGGCCTCCGCGAGCAGTACTTC	CASSYLLGEGLREQYF
TRBV7-2	TRBJ2-2	TRBD2	few	TGTGCCAGCAGCTGGGCGGGGGACACCGGGGAGCTGTTTTTT	CASSWAGDTGELFF
TRBV11-3	TRBJ2-2	TRBD2	many	TGTGCCTGCGGGAGGGGCGGTGGCACCGGGGAGCTGTTTTTT	CACGRGGGTGELFF
TRBV5-6	TRBJ2-7	NA	few	TGTGCCAGCAGCTTGGTAGGGCGCTTGACCTACGAGCAGTACTTC	CASSLVGRLTYEQYF
TRBV6-2/TRBV6-3	TRBJ2-1	NA	NA	TGTGCCAGCGGCGCGATGGGTCAGAGCTCCTACAATGAGCAGTTCTTC	CASGAMGQSSYNEQFF
TRBV20-1	TRBJ2-7	TRBD1	many	TGCAGTGCTAGGTGGGACAGGGGAGGGGACGAGCAGTACTTC	CSARWDRGGDEQYF
TRBV6-1	TRBJ2-4	NA	many	TGTGCCAGCAGTGAAGCGGGGGACTCTCGGTACAACATTCAGTACTTC	CASSEAGDSRYNIQYF
TRBV28	TRBJ2-2	NA	NA	TGTGCCAGCAGAGACGGGGCAGGTGTTGTCGGGGAGCTGTTTTTT	CASRDGAGVVGELFF
TRBV28	TRBJ2-1	TRBD2	many	TGTGCCAGCAGTGAACTAGCGGGAGCGAGCAGTGAGCAGTTCTTC	CASSELAGASSEQFF
TRBV3-1	TRBJ2-5	NA	few	TGTGCCAGCAGCCAAGATGTCGCGGGACAAGAGACCCAGTACTTC	CASSQDVAGQETQYF
TRBV29-1	TRBJ2-5	TRBD2	NA	TGCAGCGTCTACCAAGCGGGAAGAGAGACCCAGTACTTC	CSVYQAGRETQYF
TRBV2	TRBJ2-7	TRBD1	many	TGTGCCAACGTCCGGGACAGGGGCTCGCAGTACTTC	CANVRDRGSQYF
TRBV7-9	TRBJ2-1	TRBD1	few	TGTGCCAGCAGCTCCGACAGGGGAAGCTCCTACAATGAGCAGTTCTTC	CASSSDRGSSYNEQFF
TRBV6-1	TRBJ1-2	NA	few	TGTGCCAGCAGTCCCCTTGGGGATAACTATGGCTACACCTTC	CASSPLGDNYGYTF
TRBV12-3/TRBV12-4	TRBJ1-4	TRBD1	many	TGTGCCAGCAGTCCAGGGGGCCCTAATGAAAAACTGTTTTTT	CASSPGGPNEKLFF
TRBV2	TRBJ1-3	NA	few	TGTGCCAGCAGTGGGGGCCTAGGAAACACCATATATTTT	CASSGGLGNTIYF
TRBV20-1	TRBJ1-1	NA	NA	TGCAGTGCTAGGTCAGGGGAGAACACTGAAGCTTTCTTT	CSARSGENTEAFF
TRBV11-2	TRBJ2-2	NA	many	TGTGCCAGCAGCTTAGAGAGGTGGCGCGGGGAGCTGTTTTTT	CASSLERWRGELFF
TRBV3-1	TRBJ1-2	TRBD1	many	TGTGCCAGCAGCCAGGGGACAGCCTATGGCTACACCTTC	CASSQGTAYGYTF
TRBV29-1	TRBJ2-3	TRBD2	many	TGCAGCGTCCACCTGGGGGGGACGGCAACAGATACGCAGTATTTT	CSVHLGGTATDTQYF
TRBV15	TRBJ1-1	NA	few	TGTGCCACCAGCAGAGATAAAAGGGTTAAAGCTGAAGCTTTCTTT	CATSRDKRVKAEAFF
TRBV5-1	TRBJ2-2	NA	NA	TGCGCCAGCAGCTTCCAAAATTACGGGGAGCTGTTTTTT	CASSFQNYGELFF
TRBV7-9	TRBJ2-7	TRBD2	NA	TGTGCCAGCAGCTTAGCCCCGGAGAGCGGGAGCTCCTACGAGCAGTACTTC	CASSLAPESGSSYEQYF
TRBV5-1	TRBJ2-4	NA	NA	TGCGCCAGCAGCTTGGAAGTTACCAAAAACATTCAGTACTTC	CASSLEVTKNIQYF
TRBV27	TRBJ2-1	NA	NA	TGTGCCAGCAGTCCAACAGGTCTAGCATGGGAGCAGTTCTTC	CASSPTGLAWEQFF
TRBV6-9	TRBJ1-2	TRBD1	NA	TGTGCCAGCAGTTCCCCGTCGGACAGGGGCGATGGCTACACCTTC	CASSSPSDRGDGYTF
TRBV20-1	TRBJ1-6	NA	many	TGCAGTGCTGAGGCCGGGGATGGATCACCCCTCCACTTT	CSAEAGDGSPLHF
TRBV7-9	TRBJ1-2	NA	NA	TGTGCCAGCAGCCCCGCCGGCAGCCCTATGGAGAGCTACACCTTC	CASSPAGSPMESYTF
TRBV20-1	TRBJ2-3	TRBD2	few	TGCAGTGCTAAGACTAGCGGGATCACAGATACGCAGTATTTT	CSAKTSGITDTQYF
TRBV30	TRBJ1-2	TRBD1	NA	TGTGCCTGGACTGTGGACAGGGGGCGCTTAGGCTATGGCTACACCTTC	CAWTVDRGRLGYGYTF
TRBV30	TRBJ1-2	NA	many	TGTGCCTGGTATAGGGGATTGAAGGGCTACACCTTC	CAWYRGLKGYTF
TRBV6-2/TRBV6-3	TRBJ2-7	TRBD1	NA	TGTGCCAGCAGTTACCCCAGGTTGAGGGGACAGGGAATCTACGAGCAGTACTTC	CASSYPRLRGQGIYEQYF
TRBV6-1	TRBJ2-7	TRBD1	many	TGTGCCAGCAAGGACAGGGGCACCTACGAGCAGTACTTC	CASKDRGTYEQYF
TRBV2	TRBJ2-1	TRBD2	many	TGTGCCAGCAGAAGACTAGCGGGTACCTTGGAGGATGAGCAGTTCTTC	CASRRLAGTLEDEQFF
TRBV7-8	TRBJ2-3	NA	many	TGTGCCAGCAGCTTAGCCTGGCGGGTTAGCACAGATACGCAGTATTTT	CASSLAWRVSTDTQYF